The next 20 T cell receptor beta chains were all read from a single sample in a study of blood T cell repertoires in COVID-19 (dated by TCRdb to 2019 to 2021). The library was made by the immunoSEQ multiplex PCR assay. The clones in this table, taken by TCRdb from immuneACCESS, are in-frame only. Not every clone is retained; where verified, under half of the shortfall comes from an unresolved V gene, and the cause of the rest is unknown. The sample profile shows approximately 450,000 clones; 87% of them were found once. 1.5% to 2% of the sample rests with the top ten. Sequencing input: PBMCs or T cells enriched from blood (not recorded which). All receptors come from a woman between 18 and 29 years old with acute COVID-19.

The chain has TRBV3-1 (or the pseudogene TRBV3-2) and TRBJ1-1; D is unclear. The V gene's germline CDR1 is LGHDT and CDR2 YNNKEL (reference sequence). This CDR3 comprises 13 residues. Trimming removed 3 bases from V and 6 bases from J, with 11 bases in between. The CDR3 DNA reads TGTGCCAGCAGCCATAGAGACACAGCTGAAGCTTTCTTT. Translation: CASSHRDTAEAFF.

The CDR3 region is CASRPLLTGATEAFF. CDR3 coding DNA: TGTGCCAGCAGGCCTTTATTAACAGGGGCCACTGAAGCTTTCTTT. The V gene is TRBV9, the J gene TRBJ1-1; 7 nucleotides match TRBD1. CDR1 and CDR2 (germline): SGDLS, YYNGEE. This CDR3 spans 15 amino acids. V was clipped by 5 bases and J by 4 bases; unmatched bases: 11.

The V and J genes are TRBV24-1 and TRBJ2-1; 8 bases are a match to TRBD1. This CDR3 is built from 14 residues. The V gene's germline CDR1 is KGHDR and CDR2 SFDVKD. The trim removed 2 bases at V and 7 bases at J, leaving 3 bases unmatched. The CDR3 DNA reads TGTGCCACCAGTGATTCCTACAGGGGGAATGAGCAGTTCTTC. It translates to CATSDSYRGNEQFF.

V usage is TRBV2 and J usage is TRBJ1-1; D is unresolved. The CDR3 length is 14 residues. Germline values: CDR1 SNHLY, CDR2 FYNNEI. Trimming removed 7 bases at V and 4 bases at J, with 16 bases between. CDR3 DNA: TGTGCCAGCATCCCCTCATGGGCCGGCACTGAAGCTTTCTTT. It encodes CASIPSWAGTEAFF.

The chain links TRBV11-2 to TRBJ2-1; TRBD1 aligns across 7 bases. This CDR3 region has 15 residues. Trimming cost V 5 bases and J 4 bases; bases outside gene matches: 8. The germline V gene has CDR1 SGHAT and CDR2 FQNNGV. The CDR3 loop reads CASSPDRERYNEQFF. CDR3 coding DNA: TGTGCCAGCAGCCCCGACAGGGAGAGGTACAATGAGCAGTTCTTC.

The CDR3 DNA is TGTGCCAGCCGGGGACTAGATGAGCAGTACTTC. Amino acid sequence: CASRGLDEQYF. The genes are TRBV2 and TRBJ2-7, with 8 bases matching TRBD2. Germline V CDR1 and CDR2: SNHLY, FYNNEI. The CDR3 extends over 11 amino acids. The V and J ends lost 8 bases and 7 bases, in that order; junction bases with no gene match: 4. The full variable domain, its missing parts supplied by reference TRBV2 and TRBJ2-7, is EPEVTQTPSHQVTQMGQEVILRCVPISNHLYFYWYRQILGQKVEFLVSFYNNEISEKSEIFDDQFSVERPDGSNFTLKIRSTKLEDSAMYFCASRGLDEQYFGPGTRLTVT.

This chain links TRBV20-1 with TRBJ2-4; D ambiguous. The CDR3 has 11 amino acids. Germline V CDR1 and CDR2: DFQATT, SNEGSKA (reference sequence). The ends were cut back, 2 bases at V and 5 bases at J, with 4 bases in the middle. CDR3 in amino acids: CSARQENIQYF. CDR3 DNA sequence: TGCAGTGCTAGACAGGAAAACATTCAGTACTTC.

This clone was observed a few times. The CDR3 reads CASSLVSLGAGFGYTF. The CDR3 coding sequence is TGTGCCAGCAGCTTAGTCAGTTTAGGGGCAGGGTTCGGCTACACCTTC. V and J are TRBV7-2 and TRBJ1-2; weak D call: TRBD1 (5 bases). Germline CDR1 SGHTA, CDR2 FQGNSA. V dropped 1 base and J dropped 8 bases, with 20 bases sitting between them. The CDR3 is made up of 16 amino acids.

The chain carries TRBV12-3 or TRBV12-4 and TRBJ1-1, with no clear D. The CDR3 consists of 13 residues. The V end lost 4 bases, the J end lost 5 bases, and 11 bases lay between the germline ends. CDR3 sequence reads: CASSYSSRTEAFF. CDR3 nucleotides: TGTGCCAGCAGTTACTCTAGCAGGACTGAAGCTTTCTTT.

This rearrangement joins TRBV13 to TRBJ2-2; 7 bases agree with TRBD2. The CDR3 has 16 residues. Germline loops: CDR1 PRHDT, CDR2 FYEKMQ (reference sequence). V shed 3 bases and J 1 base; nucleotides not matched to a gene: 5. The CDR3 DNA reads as TGTGCCAGCAGCTTCCTAGCGGAAATGAACACCGGGGAGCTGTTTTTT. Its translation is CASSFLAEMNTGELFF.

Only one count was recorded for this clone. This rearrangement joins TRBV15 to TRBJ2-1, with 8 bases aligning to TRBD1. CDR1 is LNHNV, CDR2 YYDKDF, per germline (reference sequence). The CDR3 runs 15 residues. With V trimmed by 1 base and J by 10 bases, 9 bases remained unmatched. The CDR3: CATSRVTGGHEEQFF. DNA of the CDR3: TGTGCCACCAGCAGAGTTACAGGGGGTCACGAGGAGCAGTTCTTC.

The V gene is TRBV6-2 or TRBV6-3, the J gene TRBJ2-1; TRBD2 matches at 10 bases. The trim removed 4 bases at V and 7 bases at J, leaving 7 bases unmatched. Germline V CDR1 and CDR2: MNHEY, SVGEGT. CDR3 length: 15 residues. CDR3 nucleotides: TGTGCCAGCAGTTCTCAAGCGGGAGGGCGGAATGAGCAGTTCTTC. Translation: CASSSQAGGRNEQFF.

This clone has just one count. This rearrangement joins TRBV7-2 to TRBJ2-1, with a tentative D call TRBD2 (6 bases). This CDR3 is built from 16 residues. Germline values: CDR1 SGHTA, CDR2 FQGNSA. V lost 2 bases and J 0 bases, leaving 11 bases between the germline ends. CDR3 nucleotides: TGTGCCAGCAGCTTAAGTGCGGGACTCTCCTACAATGAGCAGTTCTTC. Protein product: CASSLSAGLSYNEQFF. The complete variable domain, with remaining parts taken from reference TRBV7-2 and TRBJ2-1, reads GAGVSQSPSNKVTEKGKDVELRCDPISGHTALYWYRQSLGQGLEFLIYFQGNSAPDKSGLPSDRFSAERTGGSVSTLTIQRTQQEDSAVYLCASSLSAGLSYNEQFFGPGTRLTVL.

In DNA form, the CDR3 reads TGTGCCAGCAGCTCCCTAGCGGGCTCCTACAATGAGCAGTTCTTC. The encoded protein is CASSSLAGSYNEQFF. The rearrangement uses TRBV5-5 and TRBJ2-1; TRBD2 matches at 8 bases. Germline assignment: CDR1 SGHKS and CDR2 YYEKEE (reference sequence). The length of the CDR3 is 15 residues. V shed 3 bases, J shed 0 bases, and the junction held 2 bases outside the gene matches. Full variable domain (missing parts from reference TRBV5-5 and TRBJ2-1): DAGVTQSPTHLIKTRGQQVTLRCSPISGHKSVSWYQQVLGQGPQFIFQYYEKEERGRGNFPDRFSARQFPNYSSELNVNALLLGDSALYLCASSSLAGSYNEQFFGPGTRLTVL.

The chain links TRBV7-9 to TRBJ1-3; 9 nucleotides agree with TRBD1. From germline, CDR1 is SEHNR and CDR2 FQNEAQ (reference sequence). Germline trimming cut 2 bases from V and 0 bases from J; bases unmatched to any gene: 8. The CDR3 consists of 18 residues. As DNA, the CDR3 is TGTGCCAGCAGCTTACCTCCGGGACAGGGTGGCTCTGGAAACACCATATATTTT. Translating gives CASSLPPGQGGSGNTIYF.

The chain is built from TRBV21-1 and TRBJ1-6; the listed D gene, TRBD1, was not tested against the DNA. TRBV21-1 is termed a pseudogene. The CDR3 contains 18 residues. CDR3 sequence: CASTIMIRQAIYNSPLHF. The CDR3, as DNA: TGTGCCAGCACCATCATGATAAGACAGGCCATCTATAATTCACCCCTCCACTTT.

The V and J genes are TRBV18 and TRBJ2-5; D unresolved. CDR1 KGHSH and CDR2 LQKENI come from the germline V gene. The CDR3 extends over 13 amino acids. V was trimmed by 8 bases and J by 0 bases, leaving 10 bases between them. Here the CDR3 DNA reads TGTGCCAGCACCCGCAGGAACCAAGAGACCCAGTACTTC. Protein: CASTRRNQETQYF.

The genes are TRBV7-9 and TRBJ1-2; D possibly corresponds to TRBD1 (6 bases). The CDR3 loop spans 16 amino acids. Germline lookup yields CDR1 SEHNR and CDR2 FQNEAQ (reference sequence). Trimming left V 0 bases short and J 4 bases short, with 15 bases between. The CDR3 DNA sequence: TGTGCCAGCAGCTTAGCGCTCAGGGGCGATAGCTATGGCTACACCTTC. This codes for CASSLALRGDSYGYTF.

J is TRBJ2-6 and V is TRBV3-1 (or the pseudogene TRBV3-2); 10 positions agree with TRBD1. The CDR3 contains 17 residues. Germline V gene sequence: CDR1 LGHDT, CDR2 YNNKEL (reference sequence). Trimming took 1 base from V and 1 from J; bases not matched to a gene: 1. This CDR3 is CASSQGTGGSGANVLTF. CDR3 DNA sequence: TGTGCCAGCAGCCAAGGGACAGGGGGTTCTGGGGCCAACGTCCTGACTTTC.

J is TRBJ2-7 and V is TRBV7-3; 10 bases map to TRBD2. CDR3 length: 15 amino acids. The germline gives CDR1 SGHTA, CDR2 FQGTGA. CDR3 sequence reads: CASSLSAMSGGADLV. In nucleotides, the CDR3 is TGTGCCAGCAGCTTATCCGCTATGAGCGGGGGGGCCGATTTGGTC.